The 19 T cell receptor beta chains below all came from one sample that was sequenced in a study of blood T cells in healthy people across ages. The authors ran a second PCR of roughly 6 to 11 cycles using a sample-barcoded 5' primer and a J-beta primer mix. One entry per CDR3 protein, called by TCRdb with MiXCR from the 5' RACE reads. This repertoire shows roughly 500,000 distinct CDR3 sequences, approximately 30% found once; its top ten account for around a sixth. Sequenced input: blood. These receptors were obtained from a woman in her 70s in good health.

This clonotype was found a few times. The chain has TRBV20-1 and TRBJ2-4, with 7 nucleotides matching TRBD1. The DNA end lines up better with TRBJ2-1; the J call may be wrong. CDR1 is DFQATT, CDR2 SNEGSKA, per germline (reference sequence). The CDR3 totals 13 residues. The CDR3 DNA reads TGCAGTGCTCCCGAGACAGGGAAAAACATTCAGTTCTTC. It encodes CSAPETGKNIQFF.

The chain couples TRBV14 to TRBJ2-2; D is perhaps TRBD2 (6 bases). The V gene's germline CDR1 is SGHDN and CDR2 FVKESK. Trimming took off 5 bases at V and 1 base at J, with 11 bases between the two ends. The CDR3 extends over 15 amino acids. CDR3 nucleotide sequence: TGTGCCAGCAGCAGGGCCGGGGGGAACACCGGGGAGCTGTTTTTT. Translating it yields CASSRAGGNTGELFF. The full variable domain, rest sourced from reference TRBV14 and TRBJ2-2, is EAGVTQFPSHSVIEKGQTVTLRCDPISGHDNLYWYRRVMGKEIKFLLHFVKESKQDESGMPNNRFLAERTGGTYSTLKVQPAELEDSGVYFCASSRAGGNTGELFFGEGSRLTVL.

This clonotype showed up just a few times. V is TRBV5-6 and J is TRBJ2-5; 10 nucleotides align to TRBD2. Matching the DNA end better, TRBJ2-1 makes the J call doubtful. CDR3 length: 15 amino acids. CDR1 and CDR2 from the germline V gene are SGHDT and YYEEEE. CDR3: CASRPTSGDHNEQFF. CDR3 sequence (DNA): TGTGCCAGCAGGCCTACTAGCGGGGACCACAATGAGCAGTTCTTC.

There are a few counts of this clonotype. This chain uses TRBV30 with TRBJ2-3, with D hard to call. There are 12 residues in the CDR3. V lost 0 bases, J lost 6 bases, and 7 bases lay in between. The germline CDR1 and CDR2 sequences are GTSNPN and SVGIG (reference sequence). The CDR3: CAWSVHKDTQYF. CDR3 coding DNA: TGTGCCTGGAGTGTACATAAGGATACGCAGTATTTT.

This clonotype was recorded a few times. The rearrangement uses TRBV12-3 or TRBV12-4 and TRBJ2-5; weak D call: TRBD2 (5 bases). Gene TRBJ2-1 matches the end of the DNA better, so the J call may be wrong. The CDR3 length is 12 residues. The CDR3: CASSLSGRKQFF. The CDR3 DNA reads as TGTGCCAGCAGTTTATCGGGGAGAAAGCAGTTCTTC.

The gene calls are TRBV7-9 and TRBJ2-7; no definite D call. The CDR3 extends over 13 amino acids. Trimming removed 10 bases at V and 2 bases at J, with 15 bases between. Germline-derived CDR1 and CDR2 are SEHNR and FQNEAQ (reference sequence). This chain's CDR3 is CATGKGGPYEQYF. DNA of the CDR3: TGTGCCACCGGAAAGGGTGGACCCTACGAGCAGTACTTC.

The gene calls are TRBV15 and TRBJ2-5; D is tentatively TRBD1 or TRBD2 (6 bases each). The CDR3 extends over 15 amino acids. Germline CDR1 LNHNV, CDR2 YYDKDF (reference sequence). V lost 8 bases, J lost 3 bases, and 19 bases lay in between. The DNA of the CDR3 is TGTGCCACCCTGACATTGGGGGGCGCGGAAGAGACCCAGTACTTC. Its protein is CATLTLGGAEETQYF.

Worth noting for this clonotype: The junction departs from germline at one end; a sequencing error may be responsible. The chain is built from TRBV7-6 and TRBJ2-1; 10 nucleotides agree with TRBD2. The CDR3 covers 15 residues. Looked up from germline, CDR1 is SGHVS and CDR2 is FNYEAQ. The CDR3 reads CASSHAGLAKETQCF. The CDR3 DNA reads as TGTGCCAGCAGCCACGCGGGACTAGCGAAGGAGACCCAGTGCTTC.

The chain is built from TRBV12-3 or TRBV12-4 and TRBJ2-1, with 12 bases aligning to TRBD2. J lost 8 bases, V lost 6 bases, and 5 bases had no gene match. CDR3 length equals 14 residues. CDR3 sequence (DNA): TGTGCCAGCAGACTAGCGGGGGGTGTGGATGAGCAGTTCTTC. Translation: CASRLAGGVDEQFF.

This clonotype was counted only a few times. The rearrangement joins TRBV20-1 to TRBJ1-3; 8 nucleotides match TRBD1. Germline CDR1 and CDR2: DFQATT and SNEGSKA (reference sequence). The CDR3 is made up of 14 amino acids. The V gene end was trimmed by 5 bases and the J gene end by 0 bases; junction bases not matched to a gene: 3. In DNA, the CDR3 is TGCAGTGCTCGACAGGGGAGCTCTGGAAACACCATATATTTT. It encodes CSARQGSSGNTIYF.

This clonotype was seen a few times. The chain employs TRBV11-3 and TRBJ2-4; D unclear. CDR1 and CDR2 (germline): SGHNT, YENEEA. The CDR3 spans 17 residues. Trimming cost V 1 base and J 0 bases, with 13 bases left between them. CDR3 in amino acids: CASSLAGPTLAKNIQYF. The CDR3 DNA is TGTGCCAGCAGCTTAGCAGGACCGACCCTAGCCAAAAACATTCAGTACTTC.

The chain employs TRBV7-9 and TRBJ1-2; no reliable D call. Germline V gene data show CDR1 as SEHNR and CDR2 as FQNEAQ (reference sequence). V lost 1 base to trimming and J lost 8 bases, with 11 bases between them. The CDR3 is 13 amino acids. DNA for the CDR3: TGTGCCAGCAGCTTAGGCCAAGCGAGAGGCTACACCTTC. Protein product: CASSLGQARGYTF.

V usage is TRBV6-5 and J usage is TRBJ2-7; 9 bases line up with TRBD1. Germline CDR1 MNHEY, CDR2 SVGAGI. V was pared by 0 bases and J by 1 base, with 7 bases of the junction left unmatched. CDR3 length equals 17 residues. The CDR3 here is CASSYSRGTGRSYEQYF. DNA for the CDR3: TGTGCCAGCAGTTACTCCCGAGGGACAGGGCGATCCTACGAGCAGTACTTC.

The chain recombines TRBV24-1 with TRBJ1-5, with TRBD1 identical over 10 bases. The V gene end was trimmed by 6 bases and the J gene end by 3 bases; junction bases not matched to a gene: 4. The CDR3 consists of 15 residues. The germline CDR1 and CDR2 sequences are KGHDR and SFDVKD. CDR3 in amino acids: CATSMGQGTNQPQHF. The CDR3 bases are TGTGCCACCAGTATGGGACAGGGGACCAATCAGCCCCAGCATTTT.

J is TRBJ1-2 and V is TRBV20-1; D unresolved. Germline CDR1 and CDR2: DFQATT and SNEGSKA (reference sequence). This CDR3 contains 14 residues. V lost 6 bases to trimming and J lost 3 bases, with 17 bases between them. CDR3 sequence (DNA): TGCAGTGCCATTTCCGGGCCCGCTGACTATGGCTACACCTTC. Residues: CSAISGPADYGYTF.

This clonotype was picked up a small number of times. V and J are TRBV27 and TRBJ2-2, with a tentative D call TRBD2 (6 bases). The germline gives CDR1 MNHEY, CDR2 SMNVEV (reference sequence). The V and J ends lost 6 bases and 4 bases respectively, with 21 bases between them. The CDR3 sequence is 17 residues long. CDR3 amino acids: CASSPLFQGGSTGELFF. For the CDR3, the DNA is TGTGCCAGCAGCCCCCTATTTCAGGGAGGCAGCACCGGGGAGCTGTTTTTT.

The table lists this clonotype with a few counts. The chain links TRBV20-1 to TRBJ1-4; TRBD1 matches at 7 bases. The CDR3 consists of 15 residues. The germline V gene has CDR1 DFQATT and CDR2 SNEGSKA (reference sequence). V lost 1 base to trimming and J lost 8 bases; unmatched junction nucleotides: 10. The CDR3 DNA reads as TGCAGTGCTAGAGGTTCCCGGGACAGCCCCGAAAAACTGTTTTTT. This translates into CSARGSRDSPEKLFF.

The chain couples TRBV9 to TRBJ1-4, with a tentative D call TRBD1 (6 bases). The germline V and J ends were trimmed by 0 bases and 6 bases, with 12 bases remaining between them. The CDR3 loop spans 15 amino acids. Looked up from germline, CDR1 is SGDLS and CDR2 is YYNGEE. The CDR3 DNA is TGTGCCAGCAGCGTAGGAGGACAGCGTTATGAAAAACTGTTTTTT. Translated: CASSVGGQRYEKLFF. The variable domain in full, with the rest retrieved from reference TRBV9 and TRBJ1-4, is DSGVTQTPKHLITATGQRVTLRCSPRSGDLSVYWYQQSLDQGLQFLIQYYNGEERAKGNILERFSAQQFPDLHSELNLSSLELGDSALYFCASSVGGQRYEKLFFGSGTQLSVL.

A few counts support this clonotype. The chain uses TRBV5-1 and TRBJ2-5, with 7 bases that match TRBD1. V shed 4 bases and J 0 bases; nucleotides not matched to a gene: 6. Germline V gene data show CDR1 as SGHRS and CDR2 as YFSETQ. The CDR3 sequence is 15 residues long. This CDR3 is CASSQTTGDQETQYF. CDR3 DNA: TGCGCCAGCAGCCAGACTACAGGGGACCAAGAGACCCAGTACTTC.